This T cell receptor (beta chain) was identified in a study of blood T cells in healthy people across ages. The extraction recovered at least 6 micrograms of total RNA per sample. On this clonotype itself: Its antigen remains unknown.

With a J-beta primer mix and a sample-barcoded 5' primer, a second PCR ran about 7 to 12 cycles. TCRdb reprocessed the 5' RACE reads via MiXCR and lists one record per CDR3 protein. The sample has a few hundred thousand distinct CDR3 sequences; approximately 52% are singletons. The CDR3 consists of 13 residues. Germline V gene sequence: CDR1 LNHDA, CDR2 SQIVND (reference sequence). Overall study results and limits: Bulk PBMC profiling left naive and antigen-experienced comparisons inconclusive. Roughly linear age-related decline in beta diversity appeared, significant by age roughly 40.

Source material: blood. This TCR came from a man in his fifties or sixties in good health. V usage is TRBV19 and J usage is TRBJ2-4, with 7 bases fitting TRBD2. With the DNA end fitting TRBJ2-7 better, the J assignment may be wrong. The CDR3 DNA sequence: TGTGCCAGTAGTATTTTAGCGGGCTACGAGCAGTACTTC. Translated: CASSILAGYEQYF.